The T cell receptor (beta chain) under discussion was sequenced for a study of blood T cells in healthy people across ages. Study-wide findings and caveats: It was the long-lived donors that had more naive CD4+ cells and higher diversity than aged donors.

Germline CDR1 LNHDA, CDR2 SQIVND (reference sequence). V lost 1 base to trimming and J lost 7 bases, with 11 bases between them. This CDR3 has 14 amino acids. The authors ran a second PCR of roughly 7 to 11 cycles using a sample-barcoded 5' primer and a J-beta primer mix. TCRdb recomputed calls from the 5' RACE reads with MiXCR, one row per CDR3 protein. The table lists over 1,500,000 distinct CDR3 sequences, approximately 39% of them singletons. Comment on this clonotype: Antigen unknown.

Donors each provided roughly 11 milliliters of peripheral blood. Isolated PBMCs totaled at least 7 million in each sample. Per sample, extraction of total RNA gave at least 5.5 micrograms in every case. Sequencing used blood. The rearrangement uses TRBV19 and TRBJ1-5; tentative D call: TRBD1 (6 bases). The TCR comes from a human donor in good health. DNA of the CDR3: TGTGCCAGTAGTATAGTGGGGGCCGGGCAGCCCCAGCATTTT. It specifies CASSIVGAGQPQHF.